Reported below is one T cell receptor (beta chain). Clones were sequenced by immunoSEQ multiplex PCR, and TCRdb holds only the in-frame ones, with some missing. Of over 350,000 clones in the sample, approximately 90% were seen once. Recovered Cohort 3 donors showed two negative PCRs, clearance, or symptom resolution. The source of the sample is a study of blood T cell repertoires in COVID-19. Study overall: Samples taken during acute and convalescent COVID-19 were collected in the United States, Italy and Spain. T cells, B-cell-depleted T cells, or PBMCs provided the cDNA or gDNA that served as material.

This clonotype originated in a young woman who had recovered from COVID-19. Sequencing input: PBMCs or T cells enriched from blood (not recorded which).

The CDR3 here is CAFRPRSQETQYF. CDR3 bases: TGTGCCTTCAGGCCCAGATCCCAAGAGACCCAGTACTTC. The chain employs TRBV30 and TRBJ2-5; D remains ambiguous. V was cut by 7 bases and J by 1 base, with 13 bases left in between. The germline gives CDR1 GTSNPN, CDR2 SVGIG (reference sequence). The CDR3 is made up of 13 amino acids.